What follows are 7 T cell receptor beta chains derived from one specimen sequenced in a study of blood T cell repertoires in COVID-19. The assay was immunoSEQ multiplex PCR, and TCRdb's table has in-frame clones only and misses some. The sample gives around 500,000 clones, roughly 90% of which show up once; approximately 1.8% is in the top ten. Sequencing was performed on PBMCs or T cells enriched from blood (not recorded which). These receptors all come from a woman in her thirties or forties who had recovered from COVID-19.

This chain uses TRBV6-5 with TRBJ1-2, with D possibly matching TRBD1 (5 bases). The CDR3 sequence is 15 residues long. Looked up from germline, CDR1 is MNHEY and CDR2 is SVGAGI. Deletions cut 6 bases from V and 3 bases from J, with 17 bases between. DNA of the CDR3: TGTGCCAGCAGAACGCCAGGACACTCCGACTATGGCTACACCTTC. It encodes CASRTPGHSDYGYTF.

There are a few counts of this clone. Other DNA sequences in the same sample also yield this CDR3. The V call is TRBV6-5, the J call TRBJ2-1, with D tentatively TRBD2 (5 bases). With 6 bases removed from V and 5 bases from J, the gap between germline ends came to 11 bases. This CDR3 has 13 residues. Germline V CDR1 and CDR2: MNHEY, SVGAGI. Written as DNA, the CDR3 is TGTGCCAGCAGACGCGGACTCAACAATGAGCAGTTCTTC. It is translated as CASRRGLNNEQFF.

V usage is TRBV4-3 and J usage is TRBJ2-1, with D possibly matching TRBD2 (6 bases). Germline V gene sequence: CDR1 LGHNA, CDR2 YSLEER. This CDR3 region has 17 residues. Trimming shortened V by 3 bases and J by 15 bases, and 30 bases separated the two germline ends. CDR3 protein: CASSQEDGPSGEQRTFF. The CDR3 DNA is TGCGCCAGCAGCCAGGAAGACGGGCCCTCGGGAGAGCAGAGGACGTTCTTC.

The chain couples TRBV5-1 to TRBJ1-1; tentative D call: TRBD1 (5 bases). The germline V gene encodes CDR1 SGHRS and CDR2 YFSETQ. V lost 1 base and J lost 4, with 8 bases in between. The CDR3 spans 13 residues. The CDR3 sequence is CASSLRQPTEAFF. The DNA of the CDR3 is TGCGCCAGCAGCTTGAGACAGCCCACTGAAGCTTTCTTT.

This clone was seen just once. The rearrangement joins TRBV2 to TRBJ1-2, with D unclear. The CDR3 extends over 11 amino acids. Trimming left V 6 bases short and J 9 bases short, with 11 bases between. Germline V gene sequence: CDR1 SNHLY, CDR2 FYNNEI. In nucleotides, the CDR3 is TGTGCCAGCAGACGGGAGAGGAGCTACACCTTC. This encodes CASRRERSYTF.

Details on this clone: Different DNA sequences within this sample yield the same CDR3. This chain uses TRBV19 with TRBJ2-1; 9 bases agree with TRBD1. Trimming at V came to 7 bases and at J to 1 base, leaving 5 bases not matched to a gene. CDR1 LNHDA and CDR2 SQIVND come from the germline V gene (reference sequence). The CDR3 sequence is 15 residues long. The DNA of the CDR3 is TGTGCCAGTACACCGGGACAGGGTTCCTACAATGAGCAGTTCTTC. Translating it yields CASTPGQGSYNEQFF.

The V gene is TRBV6-2 or TRBV6-3, the J gene TRBJ2-2; D is perhaps TRBD2 (6 bases). Trimming removed 0 bases at V and 6 bases at J, with 17 bases between. CDR1 and CDR2 (germline): MNHEY, SVGEGT. The CDR3 has 17 residues. The CDR3 spells CASSYSVWDSSAGELFF. CDR3 bases: TGTGCCAGCAGTTACTCCGTTTGGGACTCCTCGGCCGGGGAGCTGTTTTTT.